These 11 T cell receptor beta chains were sequenced from one sample in a study of blood T cells in healthy people across ages. A sample-barcoded 5' primer and a J-beta primer mix were used in a second PCR of about 7 to 12 cycles. TCRdb ran MiXCR on the 5' RACE reads and lists one entry per CDR3 protein. Among fewer than 800,000 distinct CDR3 sequences listed, approximately 30% were seen once. The sequencing input was blood. Receptors originate from a woman aged 80 or older in good health.

Comments on this clonotype: A much larger clone differs by one base, so this may be a read error. The chain carries TRBV10-3 and TRBJ1-1; weak D call: TRBD1 (6 bases). Germline-derived CDR1 and CDR2 are ENHRY and SYGVKD. With 6 bases removed from V and 0 bases from J, the gap between germline ends came to 14 bases. The CDR3 is 15 amino acids. CDR3 in DNA: TGTGCCATCAGGGAGAACAGGGTTATGAACACTGAAGCTTTCTTT. It translates to CAIRENRVMNTEAFF.

The rearrangement joins TRBV30 to TRBJ1-1; D is uncertain. The CDR3 contains 13 residues. Germline V gives CDR1 GTSNPN, CDR2 SVGIG (reference sequence). The V end lost 7 bases, the J end lost 2 bases, and 14 bases lay between the germline ends. The CDR3 here is CAYEGGPNTEAFF. Written as DNA, the CDR3 is TGTGCCTACGAAGGAGGACCAAACACTGAAGCTTTCTTT.

V is TRBV20-1 and J is TRBJ2-7; 10 bases map to TRBD1. Germline trimming cut 2 bases from V and 3 bases from J; bases unmatched to any gene: 7. The germline gives CDR1 DFQATT, CDR2 SNEGSKA (reference sequence). The CDR3 totals 15 residues. DNA of the CDR3: TGCAGTGCTAGACTAACCGGGACAGGGGACTACGAGCAGTACTTC. This translates into CSARLTGTGDYEQYF.

This clonotype turned up a few times. This chain links TRBV7-2 with TRBJ1-6; maybe TRBD1 (5 bases). This CDR3 contains 14 residues. Germline values: CDR1 SGHTA, CDR2 FQGNSA. Trimming removed 7 bases from V and 7 bases from J, with 14 bases in between. The CDR3 nucleotides are TGTGCCAGCAAAGTACACAGGTCGAATTCACCCCTCCACTTT. Its translation: CASKVHRSNSPLHF.

This chain uses TRBV27 with TRBJ2-1; 12 nucleotides line up with TRBD2. The CDR3 is 17 residues long. With 4 bases clipped from V and 13 bases from J, the junction kept 17 bases outside the gene matches. Germline-derived CDR1 and CDR2 are MNHEY and SMNVEV (reference sequence). In nucleotides, the CDR3 is TGTGCCAGCAGTTCCGGCTTCAGACTAGCGGGGGACAAGACCCAGTTCTTC. It codes for CASSSGFRLAGDKTQFF.

The rearrangement uses TRBV9 and TRBJ2-1; 11 positions agree with TRBD2. Germline loops: CDR1 SGDLS, CDR2 YYNGEE. J was trimmed by 7 bases and V by 0 bases; bases with no gene match: 3. The CDR3 length is 15 residues. The CDR3 spells CASSVGASGRNEQFF. The CDR3 nucleotides are TGTGCCAGCAGCGTAGGGGCTAGCGGGAGGAATGAGCAGTTCTTC.

About this clonotype: A single base separates this from a much larger clone, so it may be a read error. This sequence joins TRBV29-1 and TRBJ2-1, with 11 bases lining up with TRBD1. V dropped 6 bases and J dropped 7; count of bases not matched to a gene: 11. This CDR3 is 15 amino acids long. Germline V gene data show CDR1 as SQVTM and CDR2 as ANQGSEA. CDR3 DNA: TGCAGCGTCACCTCCGGGACAGGGGGTCGGAATGAGCAGTTCTTC. This encodes CSVTSGTGGRNEQFF.

There are many counts of this clonotype. The chain employs TRBV6-2 or TRBV6-3 and TRBJ1-5; 10 bases map to TRBD1. This CDR3 is 15 amino acids long. The ends lost 7 bases at V and 6 bases at J; junction bases unmatched: 9. From germline, CDR1 is MNHEY and CDR2 SVGEGT. CDR3 sequence: CASTPRGTGVQPQHF. CDR3 nucleotides: TGTGCCAGCACCCCAAGGGGGACAGGGGTTCAGCCCCAGCATTTT.

This chain joins TRBV5-1 and TRBJ2-1; unclear D gene. The CDR3 is made up of 16 amino acids. Trimming left V 0 bases short and J 2 bases short, with 12 bases between. Per the germline V gene, CDR1 is SGHRS and CDR2 is YFSETQ. The CDR3 reads CASSLVGDMAYNEQFF. Written as DNA, the CDR3 is TGCGCCAGCAGCTTGGTTGGGGATATGGCCTACAATGAGCAGTTCTTC.

In regard to this clonotype: This may come from a read error, since a much larger clone is one base off. The chain uses TRBV9 and TRBJ2-1; 7 positions agree with TRBD2. The closer fit of TRBJ2-7 to the DNA end suggests the J call may be wrong. This CDR3 has 16 amino acids. CDR1 SGDLS and CDR2 YYNGEE come from the germline V gene. The chain's CDR3 is CASSVGVGGTYNEQYF. As DNA, the CDR3 is TGTGCCAGCAGCGTAGGTGTGGGGGGGACCTACAATGAGCAGTACTTC.

This clonotype was counted a few times. This chain links TRBV28 with TRBJ1-2; 7 bases are shared with TRBD1. Germline CDR1 and CDR2: MDHEN and SYDVKM. V dropped 2 bases and J dropped 3; count of bases not matched to a gene: 9. The CDR3 is made up of 16 amino acids. In DNA, the CDR3 is TGTGCCAGCAGTTTAGGACAGGAGGCCTCCTACTATGGCTACACCTTC. Its protein product is CASSLGQEASYYGYTF.